This entry lists 17 T cell receptor beta chains sequenced from one sample in a study of blood T cell repertoires in COVID-19. Assay: immunoSEQ multiplex PCR; the TCRdb copy retains only in-frame clones and omits some. Of approximately 300,000 clones in the sample, roughly 90% are singletons; the top ten hold 5% to 7%. Sequencing input: peripheral blood. The receptors were sampled from a man aged 18 to 29 who had recovered from COVID-19.

This clone appeared a few times. The rearrangement joins TRBV6-1 to TRBJ2-5; D perhaps matches TRBD2 (5 bases). The germline CDR1 and CDR2 sequences are MNHNS and SASEGT. The CDR3 runs to 17 residues. The germline V and J ends were trimmed by 1 base and 13 bases, with 28 bases remaining between them. DNA for the CDR3: TGTGCCAGCAGTGAAGAGGAAGCGACGGGGAGCCTCGAGGGCCCGTACTTC. It specifies CASSEEEATGSLEGPYF.

V and J are TRBV9 and TRBJ1-1; tentatively, D is TRBD1 (5 bases). This CDR3 region has 16 residues. Trimming took 4 bases from V and 0 from J, leaving 16 bases between them. Germline-derived CDR1 and CDR2 are SGDLS and YYNGEE. CDR3 protein: CASSPTGGRLNTEAFF. The CDR3 coding sequence is TGTGCCAGCAGCCCAACGGGGGGGAGACTGAACACTGAAGCTTTCTTT.

This sequence joins TRBV4-1 and TRBJ2-1, with 7 bases aligning to TRBD2. CDR1 and CDR2 (germline): MGHRA, YSYEKL. V gave up 4 bases and J gave up 5 bases; unmatched junction bases: 11. The CDR3 spans 16 residues. In DNA form, the CDR3 reads TGCGCCAGCAGCCCCGAGAGCGGGATGGACGACAATGAGCAGTTCTTC. Translated, it gives CASSPESGMDDNEQFF.

This chain links TRBV24-1 with TRBJ1-2; no firm D call. Germline values: CDR1 KGHDR, CDR2 SFDVKD. The V and J ends lost 3 bases and 2 bases respectively, with 9 bases between them. The CDR3 totals 14 residues. CDR3 in DNA: TGTGCCACCAGTGATGCACATAAGAACTATGGCTACACCTTC. It is translated as CATSDAHKNYGYTF.

This rearrangement joins TRBV18 to TRBJ1-1, with 11 bases aligning to TRBD1. V shed 3 bases and J 3 bases; nucleotides not matched to a gene: 6. Germline CDR1 KGHSH, CDR2 LQKENI. The CDR3 spans 16 residues. DNA of the CDR3: TGTGCCAGCTCACCTGGGACAGGGGGGGGTGACACTGAAGCTTTCTTT. Its protein product is CASSPGTGGGDTEAFF.

As DNA, the CDR3 is TGTGCCAGCAGATACGGGGGGATTTCACCCCTCCACTTT. Translating gives CASRYGGISPLHF. This rearrangement joins TRBV6-2 or TRBV6-3 to TRBJ1-6; tentatively, D is TRBD1 (5 bases). V was shortened by 6 bases and J by 9 bases, with 12 bases between the two germline ends. The CDR3 runs to 13 residues. CDR1 and CDR2 from the germline V gene are MNHEY and SVGEGT.

The CDR3 DNA sequence: TGTGCCAGCAGCCCTCTCCCTGACGAGCAGTACTTC. It translates to CASSPLPDEQYF. The rearrangement uses TRBV7-9 and TRBJ2-7, with D uncertain. The CDR3 covers 12 residues. CDR1 is SEHNR and CDR2 is FQNEAQ in the germline V gene (reference sequence). V gave up 5 bases and J gave up 5 bases, with 10 bases separating them.

V and J are TRBV7-9 and TRBJ1-4, with D unresolved. CDR1 is SEHNR, CDR2 FQNEAQ, per germline (reference sequence). V was clipped by 1 base and J by 12 bases, with 6 bases between them. The CDR3 totals 11 residues. The CDR3 DNA reads as TGTGCCAGCAGCTTAGTCGGGGAACTGTTTTTT. It codes for CASSLVGELFF.

The chain couples TRBV11-2 to TRBJ2-1, with TRBD2 matching 8 bases. Per the germline V gene, CDR1 is SGHAT and CDR2 is FQNNGV. The junction had 12 bases not matched to a gene; V was cut back by 1 base and J by 4 bases. This CDR3 contains 18 residues. This CDR3 reads CASSLGAHRPSGYNEQFF. Written as DNA, the CDR3 is TGTGCCAGCAGCTTAGGGGCCCATAGGCCTAGCGGGTACAATGAGCAGTTCTTC. Together with reference TRBV11-2 and TRBJ2-1, the CDR3 gives the full variable domain: EAGVAQSPRYKIIEKRQSVAFWCNPISGHATLYWYQQILGQGPKLLIQFQNNGVVDDSQLPKDRFSAERLKGVDSTLKIQPAKLEDSAVYLCASSLGAHRPSGYNEQFFGPGTRLTVL.

The chain is built from TRBV6-5 and TRBJ1-2, with 8 bases matching TRBD1. V lost 6 bases, J lost 4 bases, and 7 bases stayed unmatched. Germline assignment: CDR1 MNHEY and CDR2 SVGAGI. The CDR3 runs 14 residues. Here the CDR3 DNA reads TGTGCCAGCAGCACCCGGACAGGGAGCTATGGCTACACCTTC. Protein: CASSTRTGSYGYTF.

The chain links TRBV24-1 to TRBJ2-2, with D perhaps TRBD2 (7 bases). Germline-derived CDR1 and CDR2 are KGHDR and SFDVKD. V was cut by 5 bases and J by 6 bases, with 12 bases left in between. This CDR3 is 14 amino acids long. CDR3 loop: CATSVRGGAGELFF. CDR3 nucleotides: TGTGCCACCAGTGTAAGGGGGGGCGCCGGGGAGCTGTTTTTT.

This rearrangement joins TRBV30 to TRBJ1-5; 9 positions agree with TRBD1. Germline CDR1 and CDR2: GTSNPN and SVGIG (reference sequence). V lost 1 base and J lost 3; bases outside the gene matches: 4. CDR3 size: 15 residues. The CDR3 reads CAWSAGTGSNQPQHF. The CDR3 DNA sequence: TGTGCCTGGAGTGCCGGGACAGGGTCCAATCAGCCCCAGCATTTT.

The V call is TRBV5-4, the J call TRBJ2-7; D is perhaps TRBD1 (6 bases). CDR3 length: 15 residues. V dropped 4 bases and J dropped 2 bases, with 16 bases sitting between them. Germline-derived CDR1 and CDR2 are SGHNT and YYREEE (reference sequence). This CDR3 is CASSKRQEPPYEQYF. Here the CDR3 DNA reads TGTGCCAGCAGCAAACGACAGGAACCTCCCTACGAGCAGTACTTC. Drawing the rest from reference TRBV5-4 and TRBJ2-7, the complete variable domain is ETGVTQSPTHLIKTRGQQVTLRCSSQSGHNTVSWYQQALGQGPQFIFQYYREEENGRGNFPPRFSGLQFPNYSSELNVNALELDDSALYLCASSKRQEPPYEQYFGPGTRLTVT.

This clone was found a few times. This rearrangement joins TRBV18 to TRBJ1-6; perhaps TRBD1 as D (6 bases). Germline V gene sequence: CDR1 KGHSH, CDR2 LQKENI. V dropped 3 bases and J dropped 9 bases, with 18 bases sitting between them. CDR3 length: 16 residues. CDR3 in amino acids: CASSPDGTRAGSPLHF. CDR3 sequence (DNA): TGTGCCAGCTCACCTGACGGGACAAGGGCTGGTTCACCCCTCCACTTT.

V usage is TRBV4-1 and J usage is TRBJ1-5; D call uncertain. This CDR3 has 14 residues. V shed 1 base and J shed 0 bases, with 4 bases lying between them. Germline CDR1 is MGHRA and CDR2 is YSYEKL. CDR3 bases: TGCGCCAGCAGCCAAGGCAGTAGCAATCAGCCCCAGCATTTT. Residues: CASSQGSSNQPQHF.

J is TRBJ1-5 and V is TRBV5-6, with D unresolved. V lost 4 bases, J lost 4 bases, and 6 bases lay in between. This CDR3 is built from 12 residues. Germline V CDR1 and CDR2: SGHDT, YYEEEE. The CDR3 sequence is CASSLGNQPQHF. DNA of the CDR3: TGTGCCAGCAGCCTCGGGAATCAGCCCCAGCATTTT.

V usage is TRBV12-3 or TRBV12-4 and J usage is TRBJ1-2; no reliable D call. V gave up 5 bases and J gave up 8 bases, with 12 bases separating them. The CDR3 has 12 residues. The CDR3 sequence is CASSPPQRGYTF. CDR3 bases: TGTGCCAGCAGTCCCCCACAGCGGGGCTACACCTTC.